These 5 T cell receptor beta chains were sequenced from one sample in a study of blood T cells in healthy people across ages. Then a second PCR, running about 6 to 11 cycles, was carried out with a sample-barcoded 5' primer and a J-beta primer mix. MiXCR was run by TCRdb on the 5' RACE reads, yielding one entry per CDR3 protein. The data show about 680,000 distinct CDR3 sequences, with about half seen just once and around a third held by the top ten. Sequenced: blood. These receptors were obtained from a woman aged 55-75 years in good health.

This clonotype was seen at least ten times. The CDR3 DNA reads as TGTGCCAGCAGCCAAGGGTACGGTGAGCAGTTCTTC. Protein: CASSQGYGEQFF. This chain joins TRBV14 and TRBJ2-1; D gene uncertain. Trimming took off 1 base at V and 9 bases at J, with 7 bases between the two ends. The CDR3 runs 12 residues. Germline CDR1 SGHDN, CDR2 FVKESK. The full variable domain, its missing parts supplied by reference TRBV14 and TRBJ2-1, is EAGVTQFPSHSVIEKGQTVTLRCDPISGHDNLYWYRRVMGKEIKFLLHFVKESKQDESGMPNNRFLAERTGGTYSTLKVQPAELEDSGVYFCASSQGYGEQFFGPGTRLTVL.

This clonotype was seen more than once but under ten times. V usage is TRBV4-2 and J usage is TRBJ2-7; the D gene is possibly TRBD1 (6 bases). Germline V gene sequence: CDR1 LGHNA, CDR2 YNFKEQ. With 3 bases removed from V and 0 bases from J, the gap between germline ends came to 9 bases. This CDR3 comprises 14 residues. CDR3 amino acids: CASSQHRDSYEQYF. The DNA for the CDR3 is TGTGCCAGCAGCCAGCACAGGGACTCCTACGAGCAGTACTTC.

This clonotype was seen only a few times. This may be a read error: a much more frequent sequence differs by one nucleotide. The rearrangement links TRBV27 to TRBJ2-7; TRBD2 matches 13 bases. The CDR3 spans 14 residues. Per the germline V gene, CDR1 is MNHEY and CDR2 is SMNVEV (reference sequence). Losses at the gene ends were 10 bases for V and 7 bases for J; bases not matched to a gene: 10. The CDR3 spells CATLGLAGVSEQYF. The CDR3 nucleotides are TGTGCCACCCTTGGACTAGCGGGAGTATCTGAGCAGTACTTC.

The chain employs TRBV6-1 and TRBJ2-1; 10 nucleotides line up with TRBD1. The germline V gene has CDR1 MNHNS and CDR2 SASEGT. Germline trimming cut 6 bases from V and 8 bases from J; bases unmatched to any gene: 7. The CDR3 contains 14 residues. In DNA form, the CDR3 reads TGTGCCAGCAGCGAGACAGGGGGCAGGGATGAGCAGTTCTTC. Residues: CASSETGGRDEQFF.

The chain employs TRBV6-2 or TRBV6-3 and TRBJ2-1, with 8 bases matching TRBD2. The CDR3 spans 14 residues. Germline V gene lookup returns CDR1 MNHEY and CDR2 SVGEGT. Trimming cost V 6 bases and J 7 bases; bases outside gene matches: 8. The CDR3 DNA is TGTGCCAGCAGACTAGGACTAGCCGCGAATGAGCAGTTCTTC. Translating gives CASRLGLAANEQFF.